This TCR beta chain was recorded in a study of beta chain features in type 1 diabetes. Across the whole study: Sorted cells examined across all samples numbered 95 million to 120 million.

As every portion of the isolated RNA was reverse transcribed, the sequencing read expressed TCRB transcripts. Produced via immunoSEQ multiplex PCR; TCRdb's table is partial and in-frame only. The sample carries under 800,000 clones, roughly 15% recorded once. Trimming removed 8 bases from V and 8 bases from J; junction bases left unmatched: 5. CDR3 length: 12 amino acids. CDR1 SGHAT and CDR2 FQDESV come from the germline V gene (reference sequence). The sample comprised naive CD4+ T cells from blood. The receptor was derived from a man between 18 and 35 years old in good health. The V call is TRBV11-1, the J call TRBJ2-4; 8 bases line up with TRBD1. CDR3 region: CASSGGEDIQYF. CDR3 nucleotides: TGTGCCAGCTCAGGGGGCGAAGACATTCAGTACTTC.